The present entry profiles one TCR beta chain with its context. Its antigen is still unknown. TCRdb derives one entry per CDR3 protein from the 5' RACE reads, leaving out DNA. The clone table shows about 380,000 distinct CDR3 sequences, with the ten largest holding 5.2%. The data stem from a study of T cells expressing NK-cell markers. At the level of the study: Each TCR beta repertoire originated in sorted T cells that were CD3+CD56+NKG2C+, CD3+CD56+NKG2C- or CD3+CD56-NKG2C+. With respect to HCMV, seven of the eight sequenced donors were seropositive, and one was seronegative.

Study conclusions and caveats: As a fraction of CD8+ T cells, dominant NKG2C+ clonotypes reached about 1.0-7.0% in 5 to 7 donors. HCMV specificity of the expanded NKG2C+ T cell clones stayed unclear.

The receptor was derived from a man aged 18-70 years in good health. Sequences were obtained from blood T cells: a sorted CD56 or NKG2C T cell subset, CD4+ or CD8+ T cells, or bulk PBMC T cells (not recorded which).

The CDR3 here is CSARPQGAVGYTF. The V gene is TRBV20-1, the J gene TRBJ1-2; TCRdb proposes TRBD1, but this gene call is untestable without DNA. Germline CDR1 reads DFQATT; CDR2 reads SNEGSKA (reference sequence). The CDR3 is 13 residues long.